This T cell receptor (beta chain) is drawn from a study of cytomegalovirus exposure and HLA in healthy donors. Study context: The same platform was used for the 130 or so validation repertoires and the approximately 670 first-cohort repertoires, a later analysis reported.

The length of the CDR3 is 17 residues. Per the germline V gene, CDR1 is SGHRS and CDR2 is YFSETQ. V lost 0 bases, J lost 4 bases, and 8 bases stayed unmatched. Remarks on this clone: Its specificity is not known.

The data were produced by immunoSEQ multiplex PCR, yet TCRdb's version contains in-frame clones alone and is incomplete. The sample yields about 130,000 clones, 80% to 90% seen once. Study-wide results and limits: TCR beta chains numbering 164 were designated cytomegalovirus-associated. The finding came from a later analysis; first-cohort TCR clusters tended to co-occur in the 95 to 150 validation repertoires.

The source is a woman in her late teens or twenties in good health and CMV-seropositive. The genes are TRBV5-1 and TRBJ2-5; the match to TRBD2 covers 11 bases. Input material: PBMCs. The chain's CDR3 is CASSLAGSGGAGETQYF. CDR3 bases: TGCGCCAGCAGCTTGGCGGGTAGCGGGGGGGCCGGAGAGACCCAGTACTTC. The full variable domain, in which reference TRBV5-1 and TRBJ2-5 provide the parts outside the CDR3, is KAGVTQTPRYLIKTRGQQVTLSCSPISGHRSVSWYQQTPGQGLQFLFEYFSETQRNKGNFPGRFSGRQFSNSRSEMNVSTLELGDSALYLCASSLAGSGGAGETQYFGPGTRLLVL.